This section outlines one TCR beta chain sequence together with its context. This entry comes from a study of blood T cell repertoires in COVID-19. Per the authors' pipeline: Researchers report that nucleated cell counts were estimated from reference gene primer amplification. Clones were sequenced by immunoSEQ multiplex PCR, and TCRdb holds only the in-frame ones, with some missing. V and J calls and clone size are those listed in that table; D and trimming were worked out from the DNA. The sample carries 150,000 to 200,000 clones, roughly 82% recorded once. Germline CDR1 and CDR2: MNHNS and SASEGT. Trimming cost V 2 bases and J 0 bases, with 8 bases left between them. The length of the CDR3 is 15 residues.

This chain uses TRBV6-1 with TRBJ2-1; TRBD2 is a possible D gene (5 bases). The receptor was isolated from a middle-aged woman with COVID-19, enrolled during active disease. Sequenced: peripheral blood. CDR3 DNA: TGTGCCAGCAGTGAACAGGCGGGCTCCTACAATGAGCAGTTCTTC. Its protein is CASSEQAGSYNEQFF.